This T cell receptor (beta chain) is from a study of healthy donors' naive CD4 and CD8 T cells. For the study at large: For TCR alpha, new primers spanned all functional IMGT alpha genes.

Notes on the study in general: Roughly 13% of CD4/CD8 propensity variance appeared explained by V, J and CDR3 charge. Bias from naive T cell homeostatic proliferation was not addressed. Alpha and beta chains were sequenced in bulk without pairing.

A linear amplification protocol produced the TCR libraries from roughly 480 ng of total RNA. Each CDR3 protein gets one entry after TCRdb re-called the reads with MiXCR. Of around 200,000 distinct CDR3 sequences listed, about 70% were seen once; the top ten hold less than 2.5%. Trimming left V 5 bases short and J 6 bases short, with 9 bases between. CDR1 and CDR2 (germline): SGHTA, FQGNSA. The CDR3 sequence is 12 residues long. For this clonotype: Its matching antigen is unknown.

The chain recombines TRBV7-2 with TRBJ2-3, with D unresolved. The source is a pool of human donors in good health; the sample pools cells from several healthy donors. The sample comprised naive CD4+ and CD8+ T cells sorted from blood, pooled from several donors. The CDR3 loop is CASSPFADTQYF. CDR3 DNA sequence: TGTGCCAGCAGCCCCTTCGCGGATACGCAGTATTTT.